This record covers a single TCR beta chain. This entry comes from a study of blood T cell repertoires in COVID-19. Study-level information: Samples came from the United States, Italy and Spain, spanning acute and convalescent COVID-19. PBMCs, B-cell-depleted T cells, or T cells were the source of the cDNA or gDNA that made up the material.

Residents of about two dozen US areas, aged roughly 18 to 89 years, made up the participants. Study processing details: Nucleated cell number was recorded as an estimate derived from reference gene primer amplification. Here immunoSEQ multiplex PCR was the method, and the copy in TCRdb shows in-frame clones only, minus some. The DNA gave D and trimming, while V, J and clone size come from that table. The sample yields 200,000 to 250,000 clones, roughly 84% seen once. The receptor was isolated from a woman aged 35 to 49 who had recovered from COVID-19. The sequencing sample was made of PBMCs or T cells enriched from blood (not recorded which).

The CDR3: CSVGERLAGGSDTQYF. CDR3 sequence (DNA): TGCAGCGTGGGGGAAAGACTAGCGGGAGGGTCAGATACGCAGTATTTT. This chain connects TRBV29-1 to TRBJ2-3, with TRBD2 matching over 14 bases. CDR3 size: 16 residues. Germline CDR1 and CDR2: SQVTM and ANQGSEA. V lost 6 bases and J lost 4; bases outside the gene matches: 9.